This TCR beta chain was sequenced in a study of CD8+CD57+ T cells in acquired aplastic anemia. Study-wide results and caveats: Levels of CD8+ Simpson's diversity were not significantly distinct in patients versus controls. Patients and controls shared under 35 CD8+ CDR3 sequences, which appeared highly expressed in patients and within their immunodominant clones.

It was patients with CD8+CD57+ cell expansion by flow cytometry who were chosen for sequencing. Genomic DNA constituted the template upon which TCR beta VDJ and CDR3 profiling was performed. MiXCR, applied by TCRdb to the reads, yields one record per CDR3 protein. The data contain just over 200,000 distinct CDR3 sequences, 50% to 70% of them singletons. Turning to this clonotype: Antigen unknown.

Germline CDR1 reads MGHDK; CDR2 reads SYGVNS. The CDR3 has 14 residues. J lost 4 bases, V lost 3 bases, and 3 bases had no gene match. The V and J genes are TRBV25-1 and TRBJ2-5; TRBD2 matches 9 bases. The clonotype originates from a human donor with aplastic anemia. The sample comprised sorted CD4+, CD8+, or CD8+CD57+ T cells (not recorded which) from PBMCs. The CDR3 DNA is TGTGCCAGCAGTGATGCGGGAGGGACAGAGACCCAGTACTTC. Translation: CASSDAGGTETQYF.